One and the same sample provided the 23 T cell receptor beta chains below, sequenced in a study of OX40 agonist ivuxolimab in advanced cancers. The data were produced by immunoSEQ multiplex PCR, yet TCRdb's version contains in-frame clones alone and is incomplete. This table holds 60,000 to 75,000 clones, approximately 80% found once. The source was CD4+ or CD8+ T cells sorted from blood, collected in a trial of the OX40 agonist ivuxolimab. The receptors originated from an adult with an advanced solid tumor such as melanoma, head and neck, liver or kidney cancer.

The chain employs TRBV9 and TRBJ2-1; D may be TRBD2 (7 bases). The CDR3 spans 16 residues. Germline CDR1 is SGDLS and CDR2 is YYNGEE. Deletions cut 4 bases from V and 4 bases from J, with 18 bases between. CDR3 protein: CASSPKLGGRYNEQFF. Written as DNA, the CDR3 is TGTGCCAGCAGCCCCAAGCTCGGGGGGCGGTACAATGAGCAGTTCTTC.

The V call is TRBV11-3, the J call TRBJ2-7, with 11 positions matching TRBD2. CDR1 and CDR2 from the germline V gene are SGHNT and YENEEA. Unmatched junction bases numbered 12, after V lost 7 bases and J lost 7 bases. The CDR3 loop spans 15 amino acids. The CDR3 is CASTPGLAAPWEQYF. The CDR3 nucleotides read TGTGCCAGCACCCCGGGACTAGCGGCCCCTTGGGAGCAGTACTTC.

The V gene is TRBV5-1, the J gene TRBJ2-1, with 11 bases lining up with TRBD2. This CDR3 is built from 17 residues. V gave up 6 bases and J gave up 8 bases; unmatched junction bases: 16. Germline CDR1 and CDR2: SGHRS and YFSETQ. CDR3 in amino acids: CASTEQPTSGGWDEQFF. As DNA, the CDR3 is TGCGCCAGCACAGAACAGCCAACTAGCGGGGGTTGGGATGAGCAGTTCTTC.

The chain is built from TRBV18 and TRBJ2-7; TRBD2 might be the D (5 bases). V was trimmed by 1 base and J by 0 bases, leaving 16 bases between them. The V gene's germline CDR1 is KGHSH and CDR2 LQKENI. The CDR3 has 17 residues. The CDR3 DNA reads TGTGCCAGCTCACCACGGTTCCTGGACTCCTTCTCCTACGAGCAGTACTTC. Translation gives CASSPRFLDSFSYEQYF.

The chain couples TRBV5-6 to TRBJ1-2, with D perhaps TRBD1 (6 bases). The germline V gene has CDR1 SGHDT and CDR2 YYEEEE. The CDR3 length is 14 residues. With 0 bases removed from V and 5 bases from J, the gap between germline ends came to 11 bases. CDR3 sequence (DNA): TGTGCCAGCAGCTTGGGGACAGTGACTTATGGCTACACCTTC. As protein: CASSLGTVTYGYTF. Full variable domain (outside the CDR3, taken from reference TRBV5-6 and TRBJ1-2): DAGVTQSPTHLIKTRGQQVTLRCSPKSGHDTVSWYQQALGQGPQFIFQYYEEEERQRGNFPDRFSGHQFPNYSSELNVNALLLGDSALYLCASSLGTVTYGYTFGSGTRLTVV.

The V gene is TRBV10-3, the J gene TRBJ2-7; 9 bases match TRBD1. V gave up 2 bases and J gave up 4 bases; unmatched junction bases: 0. The V gene's germline CDR1 is ENHRY and CDR2 SYGVKD. CDR3 length equals 13 residues. The CDR3 is CAISEDRGYEQYF. Written as DNA, the CDR3 is TGTGCCATCAGTGAGGACAGGGGGTACGAGCAGTACTTC.

The rearrangement links TRBV6-5 to TRBJ2-1; D unclear. With 6 bases removed from V and 3 bases from J, the gap between germline ends came to 3 bases. Germline CDR1 and CDR2: MNHEY and SVGAGI. This CDR3 has 11 amino acids. CDR3 sequence reads: CASRDYNEQFF. CDR3 nucleotides: TGTGCCAGCAGAGACTACAATGAGCAGTTCTTC.

As concerns this clone: One end of the junction varies from germline; a read error may be responsible. The chain links TRBV4-2 to TRBJ2-5; TRBD2 is a possible D gene (6 bases). Germline assignment: CDR1 LGHNA and CDR2 YNFKEQ. This CDR3 has 14 amino acids. The CDR3 loop reads CVSSQYSGEETQYF. The CDR3 region has the DNA TGTGTCAGCAGCCAATATAGCGGAGAAGAGACCCAGTACTTC.

The J gene is TRBJ1-2, the V gene TRBV5-6; possible D gene TRBD1, 5 bases. Looked up from germline, CDR1 is SGHDT and CDR2 is YYEEEE. The CDR3 covers 16 residues. V lost 6 bases, J lost 4 bases, and 22 bases lay in between. This chain's CDR3 is CASTQWSGDQGYGYTF. CDR3 DNA sequence: TGTGCCAGCACCCAATGGTCCGGGGACCAAGGCTATGGCTACACCTTC.

The chain employs TRBV20-1 and TRBJ1-1; D possibly corresponds to TRBD1 (6 bases). The CDR3 contains 11 residues. The germline gives CDR1 DFQATT, CDR2 SNEGSKA (reference sequence). Trimming took 7 bases from V and 7 from J, leaving 13 bases between them. The CDR3 sequence: CSGSGTIEAFF. CDR3 DNA: TGCAGTGGGTCCGGGACAATTGAAGCTTTCTTT.

This sequence joins TRBV19 and TRBJ2-3; TRBD2 is a possible D gene (5 bases). The CDR3 extends over 16 amino acids. The V end was cut by 1 base, the J end by 0 bases, with 11 bases between. The germline V gene encodes CDR1 LNHDA and CDR2 SQIVND (reference sequence). The CDR3: CASSIGGHTSTDTQYF. DNA for the CDR3: TGTGCCAGTAGTATAGGCGGGCACACTAGCACAGATACGCAGTATTTT.

The chain has TRBV27 and TRBJ2-7; weak D call: TRBD1 (5 bases). From germline, CDR1 is MNHEY and CDR2 SMNVEV (reference sequence). The CDR3 loop spans 20 amino acids. The V gene lost 0 bases and the J gene lost 4 bases, with 28 bases spanning the gap. CDR3 bases: TGTGCCAGCAGTTTATCACTCTACCGACGTCCCAAGGGGAACCCATACGAGCAGTACTTC. Its protein product is CASSLSLYRRPKGNPYEQYF.

This sequence joins TRBV13 and TRBJ1-2; maybe TRBD1 (6 bases). V was trimmed by 2 bases and J by 4 bases, leaving 14 bases between them. Looked up from germline, CDR1 is PRHDT and CDR2 is FYEKMQ (reference sequence). There are 15 residues in the CDR3. CDR3 residues: CASSLRLGGPYGYTF. DNA of the CDR3: TGTGCCAGCAGCTTAAGGTTGGGGGGGCCCTATGGCTACACCTTC.

The genes are TRBV5-1 and TRBJ2-3; D unresolved. Germline V gene sequence: CDR1 SGHRS, CDR2 YFSETQ. V shed 0 bases and J shed 6 bases, with 11 bases lying between them. This CDR3 has 14 amino acids. As DNA, the CDR3 is TGCGCCAGCAGCTTGGCGGGCTACGGTGATACGCAGTATTTT. This sequence encodes CASSLAGYGDTQYF. Full variable domain (outside the CDR3, taken from reference TRBV5-1 and TRBJ2-3): KAGVTQTPRYLIKTRGQQVTLSCSPISGHRSVSWYQQTPGQGLQFLFEYFSETQRNKGNFPGRFSGRQFSNSRSEMNVSTLELGDSALYLCASSLAGYGDTQYFGPGTRLTVL.

The chain is built from TRBV9 and TRBJ2-6; D ambiguous. Germline-derived CDR1 and CDR2 are SGDLS and YYNGEE. Trimming left V 3 bases short and J 3 bases short, with 7 bases between. This CDR3 is built from 14 residues. The CDR3 sequence: CASSAPGGANVLTF. DNA of the CDR3: TGTGCCAGCAGCGCCCCTGGTGGGGCCAACGTCCTGACTTTC.

The rearrangement joins TRBV11-3 to TRBJ2-2; D is unresolved. Germline V gives CDR1 SGHNT, CDR2 YENEEA. This CDR3 is 14 amino acids long. Trimming left V 5 bases short and J 1 base short, with 8 bases between. CDR3 in DNA: TGTGCCAGCAGCGGCATAGGGAACACCGGGGAGCTGTTTTTT. It is translated as CASSGIGNTGELFF.

This sequence joins TRBV19 and TRBJ2-1; tentatively, D is TRBD2 (7 bases). The CDR3 length is 16 residues. The germline V gene encodes CDR1 LNHDA and CDR2 SQIVND (reference sequence). CDR3 nucleotides: TGTGCGTCAACCGGGGCGGGGGCAGCTTCCTACAATGAGCAGTTCTTC. Translating it yields CASTGAGAASYNEQFF. The whole variable domain, remainder taken from reference TRBV19 and TRBJ2-1, is DGGITQSPKYLFRKEGQNVTLSCEQNLNHDAMYWYRQDPGQGLRLIYYSQIVNDFQKGDIAEGYSVSREKKESFPLTVTSAQKNPTAFYLCASTGAGAASYNEQFFGPGTRLTVL.

The CDR3 DNA follows: TGTGCCAGTAGTATAGGGCAGGGGGCTTTAGAGACCCAGTACTTC. Translated, it gives CASSIGQGALETQYF. The genes are TRBV19 and TRBJ2-5; 8 bases match TRBD1. V shed 1 base, J shed 4 bases, and the junction held 5 bases outside the gene matches. CDR3 length equals 15 residues. Looked up from germline, CDR1 is LNHDA and CDR2 is SQIVND (reference sequence).

The J gene is TRBJ1-4, the V gene TRBV5-5, with TRBD1 identical over 8 bases. With 2 bases clipped from V and 0 bases from J, the junction kept 12 bases outside the gene matches. Germline V gene sequence: CDR1 SGHKS, CDR2 YYEKEE (reference sequence). The CDR3 is 19 amino acids. The CDR3: CASSLPLQGVGATNEKLFF. The CDR3, as DNA: TGTGCCAGCAGCTTACCTCTACAGGGGGTAGGGGCAACTAATGAAAAACTGTTTTTT. The whole variable domain, filled in from reference TRBV5-5 and TRBJ1-4, reads DAGVTQSPTHLIKTRGQQVTLRCSPISGHKSVSWYQQVLGQGPQFIFQYYEKEERGRGNFPDRFSARQFPNYSSELNVNALLLGDSALYLCASSLPLQGVGATNEKLFFGSGTQLSVL.

The chain employs TRBV2 and TRBJ1-2; TRBD1 matches 11 bases. The CDR3 length is 16 residues. The V segment lost 6 bases and the J segment 4 bases; nucleotides outside the gene matches: 10. CDR1 and CDR2 from the germline V gene are SNHLY and FYNNEI. Here the CDR3 DNA reads TGTGCCAGCAGAGGGGGCAGTGGGACAGGGGGCTATGGCTACACCTTC. Its protein is CASRGGSGTGGYGYTF.

The rearrangement uses TRBV5-1 and TRBJ1-1; TRBD1 matches 8 bases. The germline V gene has CDR1 SGHRS and CDR2 YFSETQ. The ends lost 0 bases at V and 11 bases at J; junction bases unmatched: 9. The CDR3 sequence is 14 residues long. CDR3 sequence reads: CASSLGGTGLEAFF. In nucleotides, the CDR3 is TGCGCCAGCAGCTTGGGTGGGACAGGCTTGGAGGCTTTCTTT. The full variable domain, its missing parts supplied by reference TRBV5-1 and TRBJ1-1, is KAGVTQTPRYLIKTRGQQVTLSCSPISGHRSVSWYQQTPGQGLQFLFEYFSETQRNKGNFPGRFSGRQFSNSRSEMNVSTLELGDSALYLCASSLGGTGLEAFFGQGTRLTVV.

The chain carries TRBV19 and TRBJ2-1, with 13 bases identical to TRBD2. Trimming removed 4 bases from V and 7 bases from J; junction bases left unmatched: 4. The CDR3 has 15 amino acids. Germline CDR1 is LNHDA and CDR2 is SQIVND (reference sequence). The CDR3 coding sequence is TGTGCCAGTAGTACCGGGACTAGCGGGGTGAATGAGCAGTTCTTC. Translation gives CASSTGTSGVNEQFF.

V usage is TRBV4-1 and J usage is TRBJ2-3; D is perhaps TRBD2 (6 bases). From germline, CDR1 is MGHRA and CDR2 YSYEKL. CDR3 length: 14 amino acids. V was pared by 6 bases and J by 5 bases, with 15 bases between. This chain's CDR3 is CASSSGTGRDTQYF. The CDR3 DNA reads TGCGCCAGCAGTAGCGGCACCGGCAGAGATACGCAGTATTTT.